This TCR beta chain derives from a study of T cells after yellow fever vaccination. It was through 5'RACE template switching that TCR cDNA was made, with a universal primer site and UMIs added. TCRdb fed the 5' RACE reads into MiXCR, producing one record per CDR3 protein. In the table there are approximately 120,000 distinct CDR3 sequences, more than 6.5% of which are singletons. The table lists this clonotype with many counts. Its antigen is not identified. Germline CDR1 is DFQATT and CDR2 is SNEGSKA (reference sequence). The length of the CDR3 is 16 residues. V lost 3 bases to trimming and J lost 0 bases, with 16 bases between them. Whole-study results and caveats: There was a possibility that FACS-sorted repertoires contained abundant clonotypes contaminating from the bulk population. A limited proportion of clonotypes was detected within both the CD4 and CD8 compartments.

The chain couples TRBV20-1 to TRBJ2-3; TRBD1 is a possible D gene (5 bases). The sample in question was CD4+ T cells sorted from PBMCs, obtained about 10 days after the first yellow fever vaccination. The sequence derives from a man in his late teens or twenties who received the YFV17D yellow fever vaccine. The CDR3 sequence is CSASLFGAVSTDTQYF. In DNA, the CDR3 is TGCAGTGCTAGTCTTTTTGGGGCGGTTAGCACAGATACGCAGTATTTT.